The entry that follows covers one TCR beta chain sequence. The sample belongs to a study of TIL therapy for anti-PD-1-resistant metastatic lung cancer. The time point was: pre-treatment sample, taken before nivolumab and TIL therapy. Patients were adults with stage 4 NSCLC. Sequencing used immunoSEQ v3. The table came from immunoSEQ multiplex PCR; TCRdb's copy has only in-frame clones and leaves some out. The table shows about 59,000 clones, with around four fifths occurring only once. After removal of 2 bases from V and 4 bases from J, the junction contained 1 base not matched to a gene. CDR1 SGHTA and CDR2 FQGTGA come from the germline V gene. This CDR3 spans 13 amino acids.

The V and J genes are TRBV7-3 and TRBJ2-5; the match to TRBD1 covers 7 bases. The input for sequencing was blood, taken at baseline. The TCR comes from a person between 25 and 80 years old with non-small cell lung cancer. CDR3 sequence reads: CASSLGTAETQYF. The CDR3 DNA is TGTGCCAGCAGCTTAGGGACAGCAGAGACCCAGTACTTC. The entire variable domain, with the rest obtained from reference TRBV7-3 and TRBJ2-5, is as follows: GAGVSQTPSNKVTEKGKYVELRCDPISGHTALYWYRQSLGQGPEFLIYFQGTGAADDSGLPNDRFFAVRPEGSVSTLKIQRTERGDSAVYLCASSLGTAETQYFGPGTRLLVL.